The 31 T cell receptor beta chains below come from one sample, sequenced in a study of cytomegalovirus exposure and HLA in healthy donors. Amplification used 60 Vbeta primers and 13 Jbeta primers. Here immunoSEQ multiplex PCR was the method, and the copy in TCRdb shows in-frame clones only, minus some. The sample has 120,000 or so clones, around 75% seen once; the top ten hold around 8.5%. The source material was PBMCs. These receptors were taken from a woman aged 50 to 60 in good health and CMV-seropositive.

V and J are TRBV6-4 and TRBJ2-1; 8 bases are shared with TRBD2. CDR1 and CDR2 (germline): MRHNA, SNTAGT. CDR3 length equals 16 residues. J lost 5 bases, V lost 0 bases, and 6 bases had no gene match. CDR3 residues: CASSDSMVAGNNEQFF. CDR3 nucleotides: TGTGCCAGCAGTGACTCGATGGTAGCGGGGAACAATGAGCAGTTCTTC.

The J gene is TRBJ2-5, the V gene TRBV30, with 10 bases aligning to TRBD2. The trim removed 2 bases at V and 5 bases at J, leaving 5 bases unmatched. The CDR3 is 14 residues long. Germline V gives CDR1 GTSNPN, CDR2 SVGIG (reference sequence). CDR3 in DNA: TGTGCCTGGAGTCTCGCAGCGGGGGGGGAGACCCAGTACTTC. Translation: CAWSLAAGGETQYF. The variable domain in full, completed from reference TRBV30 and TRBJ2-5, reads SQTIHQWPATLVQPVGSPLSLECTVEGTSNPNLYWYRQAAGRGLQLLFYSVGIGQISSEVPQNLSASRPQDRQFILSSKKLLLSDSGFYLCAWSLAAGGETQYFGPGTRLLVL.

The V call is TRBV6-6, the J call TRBJ1-2, with D unresolved. Germline V CDR1 and CDR2: MNHNY, SVGAGI (reference sequence). Trimming left V 2 bases short and J 4 bases short, with 17 bases between. This CDR3 has 16 residues. CDR3 DNA: TGTGCCAGCAGTTACCTCGGGTCCCTTGACCCCTATGGCTACACCTTC. This sequence encodes CASSYLGSLDPYGYTF.

The chain combines TRBV5-4 with TRBJ2-7, with 11 nucleotides matching TRBD2. Per the germline V gene, CDR1 is SGHNT and CDR2 is YYREEE (reference sequence). The CDR3 is 14 amino acids. V lost 4 bases and J lost 4; bases outside the gene matches: 4. The CDR3, as DNA: TGTGCCAGCAGCCCCGGGACTAGCGGATACGAGCAGTACTTC. Its translation: CASSPGTSGYEQYF.

This chain uses TRBV30 with TRBJ1-2; D is uncertain. Germline loops: CDR1 GTSNPN, CDR2 SVGIG (reference sequence). V was clipped by 0 bases and J by 4 bases, with 15 bases between them. The CDR3 totals 15 residues. CDR3 sequence (DNA): TGTGCCTGGAGTGTAAGAGTCCCCTCGGGCTATGGCTACACCTTC. Protein product: CAWSVRVPSGYGYTF.

This clone was recorded once. The chain employs TRBV5-4 and TRBJ1-1; the D is unclear. Germline assignment: CDR1 SGHNT and CDR2 YYREEE (reference sequence). With 1 base removed from V and 5 bases from J, the gap between germline ends came to 12 bases. This CDR3 region has 14 residues. The CDR3 here is CASSLRTGNTEAFF. The CDR3 DNA follows: TGTGCCAGCAGCTTGAGGACGGGGAATACTGAAGCTTTCTTT.

V usage is TRBV30 and J usage is TRBJ1-2; weak D call: TRBD1 (5 bases). Deletions cut 0 bases from V and 11 bases from J, with 10 bases between. Germline CDR1 is GTSNPN and CDR2 is SVGIG (reference sequence). CDR3 length: 11 amino acids. The CDR3 reads CAWSVPDSYTF. CDR3 nucleotide sequence: TGTGCCTGGAGTGTACCCGACAGTTACACCTTC. Full variable domain (outside the CDR3, taken from reference TRBV30 and TRBJ1-2): SQTIHQWPATLVQPVGSPLSLECTVEGTSNPNLYWYRQAAGRGLQLLFYSVGIGQISSEVPQNLSASRPQDRQFILSSKKLLLSDSGFYLCAWSVPDSYTFGSGTRLTVV.

The chain uses TRBV30 and TRBJ1-4; 8 bases align to TRBD1. CDR3 size: 15 residues. V lost 1 base, J lost 6 bases, and 7 bases stayed unmatched. Germline values: CDR1 GTSNPN, CDR2 SVGIG (reference sequence). The CDR3: CAWSGETGVDEKLFF. CDR3 DNA sequence: TGTGCCTGGAGTGGGGAGACAGGGGTTGATGAAAAACTGTTTTTT.

This sequence joins TRBV6-1 and TRBJ1-2; 8 bases align to TRBD1. The V and J ends lost 1 base and 8 bases, in that order; junction bases with no gene match: 6. The CDR3 extends over 14 amino acids. Germline V gene data show CDR1 as MNHNS and CDR2 as SASEGT. The CDR3 DNA follows: TGTGCCAGCAGTGAAGGTTTGAGGACAGGGGGCTACACCTTC. It encodes CASSEGLRTGGYTF.

This clone was detected a few times. This rearrangement joins TRBV7-9 to TRBJ2-3; D gene ambiguous. CDR1 and CDR2 (germline): SEHNR, FQNEAQ (reference sequence). This CDR3 is 12 amino acids long. V lost 4 bases, J lost 7 bases, and 9 bases lay in between. CDR3 in amino acids: CASSSGWYTQYF. The DNA for the CDR3 is TGTGCCAGCAGCTCCGGGTGGTATACGCAGTATTTT.

The chain is built from TRBV6-5 and TRBJ2-7; 10 nucleotides line up with TRBD1. CDR3 length: 14 residues. The V gene's germline CDR1 is MNHEY and CDR2 SVGAGI. With V trimmed by 4 bases and J by 4 bases, 4 bases remained unmatched. The CDR3 bases are TGTGCCAGCAGTTCGAGACAGGGGGCTTACGAGCAGTACTTC. It is translated as CASSSRQGAYEQYF.

This chain joins TRBV11-1 and TRBJ1-2, with TRBD1 matching over 9 bases. Trimming at V came to 3 bases and at J to 4 bases, leaving 6 bases not matched to a gene. CDR1 is SGHAT, CDR2 FQDESV, per germline (reference sequence). This CDR3 spans 15 amino acids. CDR3 residues: CASSLDRGTTYGYTF. CDR3 in DNA: TGTGCCAGCAGCTTGGACAGGGGCACCACCTATGGCTACACCTTC.

CDR3 sequence: CSVDLRGTGELFF. DNA for the CDR3: TGCAGCGTTGACCTAAGGGGCACCGGGGAGCTGTTTTTT. The chain carries TRBV29-1 and TRBJ2-2, with a tentative D call TRBD1 (5 bases). Looked up from germline, CDR1 is SQVTM and CDR2 is ANQGSEA. With 3 bases removed from V and 4 bases from J, the gap between germline ends came to 9 bases. The CDR3 covers 13 residues.

The chain employs TRBV4-2 and TRBJ1-2; 10 bases fit TRBD1. This CDR3 has 16 residues. With 1 base clipped from V and 5 bases from J, the junction kept 7 bases outside the gene matches. From germline, CDR1 is LGHNA and CDR2 YNFKEQ. The CDR3 nucleotides read TGTGCCAGCAGCCAAGGCTCGACAGGGGGCGGTTATGGCTACACCTTC. Its translation is CASSQGSTGGGYGYTF.

The rearrangement joins TRBV2 to TRBJ2-7, with 7 positions matching TRBD1. With 8 bases clipped from V and 5 bases from J, the junction kept 12 bases outside the gene matches. Germline CDR1 SNHLY, CDR2 FYNNEI. This CDR3 is 14 amino acids long. Here the CDR3 DNA reads TGTGCCAGCCACCGGGACAGAGATTCCAACGAGCAGTACTTC. Translation gives CASHRDRDSNEQYF.

V gene TRBV9 combines with J gene TRBJ2-7; 11 positions match TRBD2. Losses at the gene ends were 3 bases for V and 0 bases for J; bases not matched to a gene: 5. The CDR3 consists of 16 residues. Germline V gene sequence: CDR1 SGDLS, CDR2 YYNGEE. The CDR3 loop is CASSAAGLAGSYEQYF. The CDR3 coding sequence is TGTGCCAGCAGCGCGGCTGGACTAGCGGGCTCCTACGAGCAGTACTTC.

The sample holds one count of this clone. This chain connects TRBV9 to TRBJ1-1, with 10 bases fitting TRBD1. The V segment lost 1 base and the J segment 7 bases; nucleotides outside the gene matches: 7. The CDR3 contains 15 residues. Germline CDR1 reads SGDLS; CDR2 reads YYNGEE. DNA for the CDR3: TGTGCCAGCAGCGTAAGGGAAGGACAGGGGGTTGAAGCTTTCTTT. Translation: CASSVREGQGVEAFF.

This clone was observed a handful of times. V usage is TRBV6-5 and J usage is TRBJ1-2; 7 bases map to TRBD1. V gave up 6 bases and J gave up 6 bases; unmatched junction bases: 10. This CDR3 spans 14 amino acids. Germline-derived CDR1 and CDR2 are MNHEY and SVGAGI. CDR3 sequence reads: CASSWQGGSDGYTF. CDR3 coding DNA: TGTGCCAGCAGCTGGCAGGGGGGAAGCGATGGCTACACCTTC.

This clone was detected only a few times. The chain uses TRBV7-2 and TRBJ2-5, with D uncertain. Germline assignment: CDR1 SGHTA and CDR2 FQGNSA. This CDR3 comprises 11 residues. V lost 5 bases and J lost 5, with 6 bases in between. The CDR3, as DNA: TGTGCCAGCAGCGCCCGGGAGACCCAGTACTTC. Protein sequence: CASSARETQYF.

With regard to this clone: Within the sample, other DNA sequences also encode this same CDR3. The chain uses TRBV5-4 and TRBJ2-7, with D perhaps TRBD1 (6 bases). V lost 4 bases to trimming and J lost 0 bases, with 11 bases between them. Germline-derived CDR1 and CDR2 are SGHNT and YYREEE (reference sequence). The CDR3 contains 14 residues. The CDR3 nucleotides read TGTGCCAGCAGCCCTGACAGGTCCTCCTACGAGCAGTACTTC. Translating gives CASSPDRSSYEQYF.

In the case of this clone: The junction departs from the called germline gene at one end, perhaps through a read error. This chain uses TRBV7-9 with TRBJ2-3, with a weak D call TRBD2 (5 bases). CDR3 size: 15 residues. Germline assignment: CDR1 SEHNR and CDR2 FQNEAQ (reference sequence). The CDR3 bases are TGTTCCAGCAGCCTCCCGGGGTCTGGCACAGATACGCAGTATTTT. This codes for CSSSLPGSGTDTQYF. Based on the CDR3 plus reference TRBV7-9 and TRBJ2-3, the full variable domain is DTGVSQNPRHKITKRGQNVTFRCDPISEHNRLYWYRQTLGQGPEFLTYFQNEAQLEKSRLLSDRFSAERPKGSFSTLEIQRTEQGDSAMYLCSSSLPGSGTDTQYFGPGTRLTVL.

The chain recombines TRBV19 with TRBJ1-4; 8 positions agree with TRBD1. The trim removed 9 bases at V and 2 bases at J, leaving 5 bases unmatched. The germline gives CDR1 LNHDA, CDR2 SQIVND (reference sequence). The CDR3 totals 14 residues. The CDR3 sequence: CASTTGGTNEKLFF. The CDR3 nucleotides are TGTGCCAGCACAACAGGGGGGACTAATGAAAAACTGTTTTTT. Based on the CDR3 plus reference TRBV19 and TRBJ1-4, the full variable domain is DGGITQSPKYLFRKEGQNVTLSCEQNLNHDAMYWYRQDPGQGLRLIYYSQIVNDFQKGDIAEGYSVSREKKESFPLTVTSAQKNPTAFYLCASTTGGTNEKLFFGSGTQLSVL.

The rearrangement uses TRBV5-1 and TRBJ2-2; 7 positions match TRBD1. The trim removed 7 bases at V and 6 bases at J, leaving 9 bases unmatched. CDR1 and CDR2 (germline): SGHRS, YFSETQ. CDR3 length equals 14 residues. CDR3 region: CASLFGTEPGELFF. Written as DNA, the CDR3 is TGCGCCAGCCTCTTCGGGACAGAACCCGGGGAGCTGTTTTTT.

The genes are TRBV6-5 and TRBJ1-3; D is ambiguous. Germline V gene lookup returns CDR1 MNHEY and CDR2 SVGAGI. V was cut by 5 bases and J by 0 bases, with 8 bases left in between. The CDR3 consists of 14 residues. The CDR3 spells CASSKVSSGNTIYF. The CDR3 coding sequence is TGTGCCAGCAGTAAAGTGAGCTCTGGAAACACCATATATTTT.

This chain joins TRBV29-1 and TRBJ1-1; possible D gene TRBD1, 6 bases. The V and J ends lost 5 bases and 3 bases respectively, with 10 bases between them. The germline V gene encodes CDR1 SQVTM and CDR2 ANQGSEA. The CDR3 length is 12 residues. CDR3 nucleotides: TGCAGCGTTTCTCACAGGGACACTGAAGCTTTCTTT. It translates to CSVSHRDTEAFF.

This clone showed up just once. This rearrangement joins TRBV10-3 to TRBJ2-1, with TRBD1 identical over 12 bases. The CDR3 is made up of 15 amino acids. Germline V gene sequence: CDR1 ENHRY, CDR2 SYGVKD. Trimming at V came to 2 bases and at J to 9 bases, leaving 5 bases not matched to a gene. In DNA, the CDR3 is TGTGCCATCAGTGAGCGGGACAGGGGGCGCCTTGAGCAGTTCTTC. Translating it yields CAISERDRGRLEQFF.

This clone has a handful of counts. Other nucleotide sequences in the sample specify the same CDR3. The rearrangement joins TRBV6-1 to TRBJ1-5, with 9 bases that match TRBD1. V was pared by 5 bases and J by 2 bases, with 1 base of the junction left unmatched. This CDR3 has 14 residues. CDR1 MNHNS and CDR2 SASEGT come from the germline V gene. Here the CDR3 reads CASSRDRGNQPQHF. CDR3 coding DNA: TGTGCCAGCAGTCGGGACAGGGGCAATCAGCCCCAGCATTTT.

This sequence joins TRBV30 and TRBJ2-4; 7 nucleotides agree with TRBD2. This CDR3 is 18 amino acids long. The trim removed 0 bases at V and 0 bases at J, leaving 11 bases unmatched. The germline V gene encodes CDR1 GTSNPN and CDR2 SVGIG (reference sequence). The CDR3 sequence is CAWSVSRGGPLAKNIQYF. The CDR3 DNA reads TGTGCCTGGAGTGTCTCTCGGGGAGGGCCTCTAGCCAAAAACATTCAGTACTTC.

In nucleotides, the CDR3 is TGTGCCAGCAGCGCGGACAGGAGGGAGACCCAGTACTTC. Translating gives CASSADRRETQYF. The rearrangement links TRBV7-2 to TRBJ2-5; 7 bases are shared with TRBD1. The germline V gene has CDR1 SGHTA and CDR2 FQGNSA. With V trimmed by 5 bases and J by 5 bases, 5 bases remained unmatched. The CDR3 loop spans 13 amino acids.

This clone was counted between two and nine times. The chain carries TRBV25-1 and TRBJ1-6; 9 bases map to TRBD1. This CDR3 is 14 amino acids long. J lost 9 bases, V lost 6 bases, and 6 bases had no gene match. The V gene's germline CDR1 is MGHDK and CDR2 SYGVNS. Here the CDR3 reads CASRRTGVTSPLHF. CDR3 DNA sequence: TGTGCCAGCAGGAGGACAGGGGTTACTTCACCCCTCCACTTT.

On this clone: At one boundary the junction diverges from the germline segment, which might be a read error. The rearrangement uses TRBV7-2 and TRBJ2-5; 10 bases map to TRBD2. The CDR3 is 15 residues long. The germline CDR1 and CDR2 sequences are SGHTA and FQGNSA. The CDR3 here is CASSLAEGSGGPPDF. In DNA, the CDR3 is TGTGCCAGCAGCTTAGCAGAGGGTAGCGGGGGGCCCCCTGACTTC.